This T cell receptor (beta chain) was observed in a study of spatial heterogeneity in lung cancer. This sample's time point: blood at routine non-recurrence follow-up after resection. The sequenced material consisted of unsorted whole RNA from tumor, nontumor lung or frozen PBMC. One entry per CDR3 protein, called by TCRdb with MiXCR from the 5' RACE reads. The sample yields roughly 120,000 distinct CDR3 sequences, more than 9% seen once. In this sample, this clonotype turned up many times. The CDR3 is made up of 10 amino acids. V was clipped by 4 bases and J by 7 bases, with 7 bases between them. Germline lookup yields CDR1 SQVTM and CDR2 ANQGSEA.

The sample here was PBMCs, taken at follow-up. This rearrangement joins TRBV29-1 to TRBJ2-5; D unresolved. This TCR derives from a male donor with early-stage non-small cell lung cancer. CDR3: CSVAEGTQYF. CDR3 nucleotides: TGCAGCGTTGCGGAAGGGACCCAGTACTTC.